This entry describes one T cell receptor beta chain. The sample belongs to a study of beta chain features in type 1 diabetes. Expressed TCRB transcripts got sequenced, as all isolated RNA was reverse transcribed. When averaged, stem cell-like memory T cell samples yielded around 1 million reads. Sequencing was performed with immunoSEQ multiplex PCR; in TCRdb, only in-frame clones are kept and a portion is missing. This sample has around 21,000 clones, with about 53% found just once. The CDR3 is made up of 16 amino acids. From germline, CDR1 is SGHTA and CDR2 FQGTGA. With 0 bases removed from V and 4 bases from J, the gap between germline ends came to 15 bases.

This clonotype was sampled from a man in his late teens or twenties in good health. The chain recombines TRBV7-3 with TRBJ1-1, with TRBD1 as a possible D gene (6 bases). The sequenced material came from stem cell memory CD4+ T cells from blood. The CDR3 is CASSLTLQGLGTEAFF. CDR3 DNA: TGTGCCAGCAGCTTAACCTTACAGGGCTTGGGCACTGAAGCTTTCTTT.